The 2 T cell receptor beta chains reported below all come from one sample, sequenced in a study of T cell repertoires in cytomegalovirus infection (dated by TCRdb to about 2019). Instrument on record: Illumina HiSeq 1500. TCRdb redid the processing of the public reads, applying fastp at Q25 and MiXCR, and retained in-frame beta chains. Every CDR3 protein is listed once, alongside the most common genes and DNA of its rows. Present in this sample are over 450,000 distinct CDR3 sequences, approximately 10% of which were seen just once. The ten largest make up 10% to 13% of the sample. Sequencing used PBMCs. The receptors shown here come from a human donor in good health (CMV status not recorded). Some clones in this sample may be carry-over from other donors' samples.

This clonotype was detected many times. The genes are TRBV7-2 and TRBJ1-5; no clear D. Germline CDR1 is SGHTA and CDR2 is FQGNSA. The CDR3 has 14 residues. Trimming left V 5 bases short and J 4 bases short, with 12 bases between. DNA of the CDR3: TGTGCCAGCAGCCCTGTAGGGCTTAATCAGCCCCAGCATTTT. Translated, it gives CASSPVGLNQPQHF.

This clonotype was recorded once. A much larger clone sits a single nucleotide away, making a read error possible. The chain uses TRBV12-5 and TRBJ2-5, with unresolved D. This CDR3 comprises 13 residues. Germline V gene sequence: CDR1 LGHNT, CDR2 FRNRAP. The CDR3 DNA sequence: TGTGCTAGTGGTTTGGGCAGCCAAGAGACCCTGTACTTC. The encoded protein is CASGLGSQETLYF.